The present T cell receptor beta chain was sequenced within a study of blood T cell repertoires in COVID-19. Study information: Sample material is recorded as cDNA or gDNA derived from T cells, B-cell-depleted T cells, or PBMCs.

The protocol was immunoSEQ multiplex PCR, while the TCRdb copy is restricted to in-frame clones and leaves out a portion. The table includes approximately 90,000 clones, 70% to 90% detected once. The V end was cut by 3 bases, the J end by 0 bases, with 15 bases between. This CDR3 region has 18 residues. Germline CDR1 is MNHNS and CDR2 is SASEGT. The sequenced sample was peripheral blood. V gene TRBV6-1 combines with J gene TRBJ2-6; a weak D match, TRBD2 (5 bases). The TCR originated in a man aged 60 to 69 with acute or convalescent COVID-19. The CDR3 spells CASSDVPGWGSGANVLTF. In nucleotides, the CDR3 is TGTGCCAGCAGTGACGTCCCGGGATGGGGCTCTGGGGCCAACGTCCTGACTTTC.